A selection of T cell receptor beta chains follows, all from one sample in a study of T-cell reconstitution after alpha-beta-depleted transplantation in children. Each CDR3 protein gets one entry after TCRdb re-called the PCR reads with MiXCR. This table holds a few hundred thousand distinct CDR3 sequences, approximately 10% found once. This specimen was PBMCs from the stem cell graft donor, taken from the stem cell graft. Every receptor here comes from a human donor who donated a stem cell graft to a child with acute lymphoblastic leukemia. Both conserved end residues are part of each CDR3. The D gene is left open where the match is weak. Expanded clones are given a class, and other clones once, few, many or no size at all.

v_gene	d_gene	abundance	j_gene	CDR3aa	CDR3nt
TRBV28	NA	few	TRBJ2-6	CASERFSGANVLTF	TGTGCCAGCGAGAGGTTCTCTGGGGCCAACGTCCTGACTTTC
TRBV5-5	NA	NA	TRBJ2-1	CASSLWGAAYNEQFF	TGTGCCAGCAGCTTATGGGGGGCGGCCTACAATGAGCAGTTCTTC
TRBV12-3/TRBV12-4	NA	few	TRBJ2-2	CASRAEHTGELFF	TGTGCCAGCAGGGCGGAGCACACCGGGGAGCTGTTTTTT
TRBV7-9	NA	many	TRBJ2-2	CASSIDPGLRNTGELFF	TGTGCCAGCAGCATAGATCCGGGACTGAGAAACACCGGGGAGCTGTTTTTT
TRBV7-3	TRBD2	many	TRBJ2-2	CASSLGGLVGELFF	TGTGCCAGCAGCTTGGGAGGGTTGGTCGGGGAGCTGTTTTTT
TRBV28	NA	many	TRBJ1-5	CASSSDYRSNQPQHF	TGTGCCAGCAGTTCCGATTACAGATCCAATCAGCCCCAGCATTTT
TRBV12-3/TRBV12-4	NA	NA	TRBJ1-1	CASSITGRNTEAFF	TGTGCCAGCAGCATAACTGGACGGAACACTGAAGCTTTCTTT
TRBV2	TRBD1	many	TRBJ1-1	CASSGGGEGNTEAFF	TGTGCCAGCAGTGGAGGGGGCGAGGGGAACACTGAAGCTTTCTTT
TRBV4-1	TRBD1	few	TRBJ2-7	CASSQDVQGAPYEQYF	TGCGCCAGCAGCCAAGATGTGCAGGGGGCCCCCTACGAGCAGTACTTC
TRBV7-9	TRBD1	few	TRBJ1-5	CASSPGQGGGNQPQHF	TGTGCCAGCAGCCCGGGACAGGGGGGAGGGAATCAGCCCCAGCATTTT
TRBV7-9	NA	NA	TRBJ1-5	CASSIGRRNQPQHF	TGTGCCAGCAGCATAGGACGACGCAATCAGCCCCAGCATTTT
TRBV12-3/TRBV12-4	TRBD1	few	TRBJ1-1	CASHLVWQGAKLSEGGYEAFF	TGTGCCAGTCATTTAGTATGGCAGGGGGCAAAACTGTCTGAAGGGGGATATGAAGCTTTCTTT
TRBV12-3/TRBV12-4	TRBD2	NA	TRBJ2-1	CASSLGLAANEQFF	TGTGCCAGCAGTTTAGGGCTAGCGGCCAATGAGCAGTTCTTC
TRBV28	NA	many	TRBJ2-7	CASSLFAYEQYF	TGTGCCAGCAGTTTATTTGCCTACGAGCAGTACTTC
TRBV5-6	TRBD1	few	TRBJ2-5	CASSRGQPWEETQYF	TGTGCCAGCAGCCGGGGACAGCCTTGGGAAGAGACCCAGTACTTC
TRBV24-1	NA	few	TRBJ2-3	CATSDPDWYTDTQYF	TGTGCCACCAGTGATCCAGACTGGTACACAGATACGCAGTATTTT
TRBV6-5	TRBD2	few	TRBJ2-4	CASSSEPLAALAKNIQYF	TGTGCCAGCAGTTCCGAACCGCTAGCGGCCCTAGCCAAAAACATTCAGTACTTC
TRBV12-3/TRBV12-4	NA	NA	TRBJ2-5	CASILGGRGETQYF	TGTGCCAGCATCTTGGGTGGGCGGGGAGAGACCCAGTACTTC
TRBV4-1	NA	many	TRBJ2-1	CASSPRGAAYNEQFF	TGCGCCAGCAGCCCCAGGGGGGCTGCCTACAATGAGCAGTTCTTC
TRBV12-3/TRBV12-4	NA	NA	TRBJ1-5	CASSLGGRGPQHF	TGTGCCAGCAGTTTAGGGGGGCGTGGGCCCCAGCATTTT
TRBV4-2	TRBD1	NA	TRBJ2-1	CASSQPRGGQGSDEQFF	TGTGCCAGCAGCCAACCGCGAGGGGGACAGGGGAGCGATGAGCAGTTCTTC
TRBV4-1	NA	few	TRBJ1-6	CASSQELSWDNNNSPLHF	TGCGCCAGCAGCCAAGAGCTCTCGTGGGACAACAATAATTCACCCCTCCACTTT
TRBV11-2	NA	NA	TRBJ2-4	CASTPRGLSYIQYF	TGTGCCAGCACCCCCCGGGGCCTCAGTTACATTCAGTACTTC
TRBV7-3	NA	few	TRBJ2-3	CASSLSGKTDTQYF	TGTGCCAGCAGCTTAAGCGGGAAAACAGATACGCAGTATTTT
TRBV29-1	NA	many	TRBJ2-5	CSVEDRGTQYF	TGCAGCGTTGAAGACAGGGGGACCCAGTACTTC
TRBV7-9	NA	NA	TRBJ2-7	CASSLVSGGRNEQYF	TGTGCCAGCAGCTTAGTGTCGGGGGGCCGGAACGAGCAGTACTTC
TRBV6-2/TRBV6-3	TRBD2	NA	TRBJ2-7	CASSQPGLGFYEQYF	TGTGCCAGCAGCCAGCCCGGACTAGGCTTCTACGAGCAGTACTTC
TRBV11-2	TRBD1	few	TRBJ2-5	CASSPPGQGVWQTQYF	TGTGCCAGCAGCCCCCCGGGACAGGGGGTATGGCAGACCCAGTACTTC
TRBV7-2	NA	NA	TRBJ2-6	CASSLGVRSSGANVLTF	TGTGCCAGCAGCTTAGGGGTCAGGAGCTCTGGGGCCAACGTCCTGACTTTC
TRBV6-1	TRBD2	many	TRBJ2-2	CASTLFMESGMDNGELFF	TGTGCCAGCACCCTCTTCATGGAGAGCGGGATGGATAACGGGGAGCTGTTTTTT
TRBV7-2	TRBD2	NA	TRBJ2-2	CASSLKLSGRTGELFF	TGTGCCAGCAGCTTAAAATTAAGCGGGAGGACCGGGGAGCTGTTTTTT
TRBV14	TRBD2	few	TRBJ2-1	CASSRLAGNLGSSYNEQFF	TGTGCCAGCAGTAGACTAGCGGGAAATCTAGGTAGCTCCTACAATGAGCAGTTCTTC
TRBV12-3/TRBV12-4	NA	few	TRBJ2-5	CASSLWQKETQYF	TGTGCCAGCAGTTTATGGCAGAAAGAGACCCAGTACTTC
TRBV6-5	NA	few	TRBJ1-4	CASSYANRAEKLFF	TGTGCCAGCAGTTATGCGAACAGGGCTGAAAAACTGTTTTTT
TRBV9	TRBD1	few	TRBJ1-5	CASRQPTGQSNQPQHF	TGTGCCAGCAGACAACCGACAGGGCAAAGCAATCAGCCCCAGCATTTT
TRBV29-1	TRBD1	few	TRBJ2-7	CSVTGGIYEQYF	TGCAGCGTCACAGGGGGCATATACGAGCAGTACTTC
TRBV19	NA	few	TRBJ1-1	CASSPRGRGGTEAFF	TGTGCCAGTAGTCCTCGTGGGCGCGGAGGGACTGAAGCTTTCTTT
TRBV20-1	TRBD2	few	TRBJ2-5	CSARPSGRRETQYF	TGCAGTGCTAGGCCTAGCGGGAGGCGGGAGACCCAGTACTTC
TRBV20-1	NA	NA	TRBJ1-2	CSASRPDSSNYGYTF	TGCAGTGCTAGTCGCCCCGACAGCTCTAACTATGGCTACACCTTC
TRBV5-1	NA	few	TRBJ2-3	CASSRWTETTDTQYF	TGCGCCAGCAGCCGGTGGACAGAAACCACAGATACGCAGTATTTT
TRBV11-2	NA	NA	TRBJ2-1	CASSLPRTAPTYNEQFF	TGTGCCAGCAGCTTACCACGGACAGCACCTACCTACAATGAGCAGTTCTTC
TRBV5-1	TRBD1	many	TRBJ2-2	CASPDRVTGELFF	TGCGCCAGCCCGGACAGGGTCACCGGGGAGCTGTTTTTT
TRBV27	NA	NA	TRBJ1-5	CASRTVNQPQHF	TGTGCCAGCAGAACGGTCAATCAGCCCCAGCATTTT
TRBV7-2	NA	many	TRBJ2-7	CASSSQALTYSGTYF	TGTGCCAGCAGCTCACAGGCCCTGACCTACTCGGGAACGTACTTC
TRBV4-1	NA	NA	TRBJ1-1	CASSQEERRGDTEAFF	TGCGCCAGCAGCCAAGAGGAACGAAGGGGGGACACTGAAGCTTTCTTT
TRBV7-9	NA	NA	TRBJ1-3	CASSTRTDSSGNTIYF	TGTGCCAGCAGCACTCGGACCGATTCCTCCGGAAACACCATATATTTT
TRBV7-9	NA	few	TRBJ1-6	CASSLEGTPLHF	TGTGCCAGCAGCTTAGAGGGGACACCCCTCCACTTT
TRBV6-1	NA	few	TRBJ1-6	CALGRARNSPLHF	TGTGCCCTCGGGCGGGCACGTAATTCACCCCTCCACTTT
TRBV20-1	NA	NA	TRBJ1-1	CSARFEDITEAFF	TGCAGTGCTAGATTTGAGGATATCACTGAAGCTTTCTTT
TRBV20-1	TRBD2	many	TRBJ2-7	CSARALAGASDEQYF	TGCAGTGCTAGAGCTCTAGCGGGAGCGTCGGACGAGCAGTACTTC
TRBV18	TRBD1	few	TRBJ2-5	CASSPFRTGEETQYF	TGTGCCAGCTCACCATTCAGGACAGGGGAAGAGACCCAGTACTTC